What follows are 29 T cell receptor beta chains derived from one specimen sequenced in a study of post-analysis software for immune sequencing data. Study-wide results and limits: TRBV5-6, TRBV5-1 and TRBV20-1 were among four or five TRBV segments more frequent in patients than controls.

Every TCR beta cDNA library bore unique molecular identifiers. TCRdb used MiXCR to reprocess the PCR reads, holding one entry per CDR3 protein. The sample has over 300,000 distinct CDR3 sequences; less than 40% are singletons. No antigen has been identified for these receptors. Sequenced material: blood. Source of these receptors: a girl aged 10 to 17 with multiple sclerosis.

The CDR3 DNA reads as TGTGCCAGCGGGACAGACTATGGCTACACCTTC. Its translation: CASGTDYGYTF. The chain carries TRBV6-5 and TRBJ1-2, with 7 bases matching TRBD1. There are 11 residues in the CDR3. Germline V gene sequence: CDR1 MNHEY, CDR2 SVGAGI. V lost 8 bases and J lost 3; bases outside the gene matches: 0.

The chain joins TRBV29-1 to TRBJ1-2; D may be TRBD1 (5 bases). CDR1 is SQVTM and CDR2 is ANQGSEA in the germline V gene. The CDR3 extends over 13 amino acids. V was shortened by 5 bases and J by 3 bases, with 13 bases between the two germline ends. CDR3 protein: CSVQPGPDYGYTF. In nucleotides, the CDR3 is TGCAGCGTTCAACCAGGGCCTGACTATGGCTACACCTTC.

This chain's CDR3 is CASSYRVWWQPQHF. CDR3 sequence (DNA): TGTGCCAGCAGCTACAGGGTATGGTGGCAGCCCCAGCATTTT. The chain employs TRBV7-9 and TRBJ1-5; TRBD1 is a possible D gene (6 bases). Trimming removed 4 bases at V and 7 bases at J, with 14 bases between. Germline V lookup: CDR1 SEHNR, CDR2 FQNEAQ (reference sequence). The CDR3 consists of 14 residues.

V and J are TRBV7-3 and TRBJ2-3, with D tentatively TRBD2 (6 bases). The germline V gene encodes CDR1 SGHTA and CDR2 FQGTGA. The CDR3 length is 13 residues. With 10 bases removed from V and 3 bases from J, the gap between germline ends came to 14 bases. CDR3 sequence (DNA): TGTGCCACCTCGCGGGACTCAACAGATACGCAGTATTTT. It translates to CATSRDSTDTQYF.

To note about this clonotype: Given a much more abundant clone one base away, this may be a read error. The J gene is TRBJ2-1, the V gene TRBV7-2, with a tentative D call TRBD2 (7 bases). The CDR3 sequence is 15 residues long. Germline V gene data show CDR1 as SGHTA and CDR2 as FQGNSA. V dropped 5 bases and J dropped 7 bases, with 18 bases sitting between them. The chain's CDR3 is CASSPAGAPWNEQFF. The CDR3 DNA sequence: TGTGCCAGCAGCCCCGCGGGGGCCCCGTGGAATGAGCAGTTCTTC. Full variable domain (outside the CDR3, taken from reference TRBV7-2 and TRBJ2-1): GAGVSQSPSNKVTEKGKDVELRCDPISGHTALYWYRQSLGQGLEFLIYFQGNSAPDKSGLPSDRFSAERTGGSVSTLTIQRTQQEDSAVYLCASSPAGAPWNEQFFGPGTRLTVL.

This clonotype was counted between two and nine times. The rearrangement uses TRBV5-6 and TRBJ1-2, with D perhaps TRBD1 (6 bases). V shed 4 bases and J shed 3 bases, with 10 bases lying between them. Germline V gene sequence: CDR1 SGHDT, CDR2 YYEEEE. The CDR3 totals 13 residues. CDR3 in DNA: TGTGCCAGCAGCGCGGACAGATACTATGGCTACACCTTC. Translated: CASSADRYYGYTF.

This chain links TRBV9 with TRBJ1-2; TRBD1 matches 7 bases. CDR1 is SGDLS, CDR2 YYNGEE, per germline. V lost 0 bases and J lost 6; bases outside the gene matches: 11. The CDR3 sequence is 16 residues long. CDR3 sequence reads: CASSVGGKGARDGYTF. Written as DNA, the CDR3 is TGTGCCAGCAGCGTAGGAGGGAAGGGGGCGCGAGATGGCTACACCTTC.

Comments on this clonotype: This may come from a read error, since a much larger clone is one base off. The chain is built from TRBV12-3 or TRBV12-4 and TRBJ2-7; D unclear. The CDR3 totals 11 residues. V lost 4 bases and J lost 5, with 6 bases in between. CDR3 region: CASSSLHEQYF. In DNA, the CDR3 is TGTGCCAGCAGTTCCCTCCACGAGCAGTACTTC.

This chain uses TRBV11-2 with TRBJ2-1, with TRBD2 matching 16 bases. This CDR3 comprises 16 residues. The V segment lost 7 bases and the J segment 7 bases; nucleotides outside the gene matches: 7. The germline CDR1 and CDR2 sequences are SGHAT and FQNNGV. The CDR3 here is CASNSGLAGGQNEQFF. CDR3 coding DNA: TGTGCCAGCAACTCGGGACTAGCGGGGGGGCAGAATGAGCAGTTCTTC.

This clonotype was counted a single time. J is TRBJ1-2 and V is TRBV9; 8 bases align to TRBD1. V lost 3 bases, J lost 8 bases, and 9 bases stayed unmatched. Germline values: CDR1 SGDLS, CDR2 YYNGEE. The CDR3 sequence is 14 residues long. CDR3 in amino acids: CASSEGTGGRGYTF. The DNA of the CDR3 is TGTGCCAGCAGCGAAGGGACAGGAGGTCGCGGCTACACCTTC.

In DNA form, the CDR3 reads TGTGCCAGCAGCCTCCGGGGGTCGGGGGGGCCTCTTTACACGCAGTATTTT. Translation: CASSLRGSGGPLYTQYF. This chain joins TRBV21-1 and TRBJ2-3; TRBD2 is the table's D call and was not checked against the DNA. TRBV21-1 is annotated as a pseudogene. This CDR3 is 17 amino acids long.

The chain employs TRBV5-1 and TRBJ2-3; TRBD1 might be the D (5 bases). The CDR3 spans 15 residues. Germline V gene lookup returns CDR1 SGHRS and CDR2 YFSETQ. V was shortened by 6 bases and J by 0 bases, with 14 bases between the two germline ends. The CDR3 loop reads CASIRVLGSTDTQYF. In nucleotides, the CDR3 is TGCGCCAGCATCAGGGTGCTCGGGAGCACAGATACGCAGTATTTT.

Only a few counts were recorded for this clonotype. The chain is built from TRBV6-1 and TRBJ2-7; D unresolved. Trimming removed 4 bases at V and 3 bases at J, with 7 bases between. The germline V gene has CDR1 MNHNS and CDR2 SASEGT. This CDR3 has 12 amino acids. CDR3 amino acids: CASSASYYEQYF. The CDR3 region has the DNA TGTGCCAGCAGTGCATCCTACTACGAGCAGTACTTC.

J is TRBJ1-6 and V is TRBV12-3 or TRBV12-4; 8 nucleotides align to TRBD1. CDR3 size: 15 residues. V was clipped by 6 bases and J by 11 bases; unmatched bases: 12. Written as DNA, the CDR3 is TGTGCCAGCAGCACGAACGCAGGGGGCGCGACACCCCTCCACTTT. Translated: CASSTNAGGATPLHF.

The V call is TRBV9, the J call TRBJ2-2; the D gene is possibly TRBD2 (5 bases). The CDR3 extends over 16 amino acids. V shed 5 bases and J shed 2 bases, with 16 bases lying between them. CDR1 SGDLS and CDR2 YYNGEE come from the germline V gene. The CDR3 loop reads CASRYSADSNTGELFF. The DNA for the CDR3 is TGTGCCAGCAGATACTCGGCGGACTCTAACACCGGGGAGCTGTTTTTT.

The chain couples TRBV12-3 or TRBV12-4 to TRBJ2-7; the D is unclear. The V end was cut by 3 bases, the J end by 2 bases, with 14 bases between. CDR3 length: 15 amino acids. CDR3 DNA: TGTGCCAGCAGTTTCGAAGGGAATTTGGCCTACGAGCAGTACTTC. Amino acid sequence: CASSFEGNLAYEQYF.

The chain carries TRBV6-6 and TRBJ1-4, with 7 bases identical to TRBD1. V shed 0 bases, J shed 8 bases, and the junction held 6 bases outside the gene matches. Per germline, CDR1 MNHNY and CDR2 SVGAGI (reference sequence). The CDR3 length is 15 residues. For the CDR3, the DNA is TGTGCCAGCAGTTACTCGAAGGGGGCAGGCGAAAAACTGTTTTTT. Translation gives CASSYSKGAGEKLFF.

Only a few counts were recorded for this clonotype. The J gene is TRBJ2-1, the V gene TRBV4-2; D gene ambiguous. CDR3 length equals 14 residues. With 1 base removed from V and 7 bases from J, the gap between germline ends came to 11 bases. Germline V gene sequence: CDR1 LGHNA, CDR2 YNFKEQ. The DNA of the CDR3 is TGTGCCAGCAGCCAAGCGGCGCTAGAAAATGAGCAGTTCTTC. It encodes CASSQAALENEQFF.

The rearrangement links TRBV5-1 to TRBJ2-5; D is perhaps TRBD1 or TRBD2 (5 bases each). The J call is uncertain, as TRBJ2-7 better fits the DNA end. The CDR3 covers 15 residues. CDR1 and CDR2 (germline): SGHRS, YFSETQ. CDR3 DNA: TGCGCCAGCAGCTCCGGGACGGAGTTCTCCTACGAGCAGTACTTC. It translates to CASSSGTEFSYEQYF.

The chain combines TRBV15 with TRBJ1-4, with D unresolved. Germline CDR1 reads LNHNV; CDR2 reads YYDKDF (reference sequence). V was shortened by 0 bases and J by 7 bases, with 6 bases between the two germline ends. The CDR3 has 13 residues. The CDR3 sequence is CATSRDWSEKLFF. The DNA of the CDR3 is TGTGCCACCAGCAGAGATTGGAGTGAAAAACTGTTTTTT.

V usage is TRBV3-1 and J usage is TRBJ2-1, with a possible D match to TRBD1 (7 bases). CDR3 size: 14 residues. V shed 7 bases and J shed 4 bases, with 14 bases lying between them. CDR1 and CDR2 (germline): LGHDT, YNNKEL (reference sequence). CDR3 protein: CASTSGGTYNEQFF. The CDR3 region has the DNA TGTGCCAGCACCTCAGGGGGGACGTACAATGAGCAGTTCTTC.

V is TRBV12-3 or TRBV12-4 and J is TRBJ2-7; 8 nucleotides line up with TRBD1. The CDR3 totals 15 residues. V was pared by 6 bases and J by 7 bases, with 14 bases of the junction left unmatched. The CDR3 sequence is CASRAAGTGLREQYF. CDR3 coding DNA: TGTGCCAGCAGGGCTGCGGGGACAGGCCTCAGGGAGCAGTACTTC.

V gene TRBV7-2 combines with J gene TRBJ1-2, with TRBD1 as a possible D gene (6 bases). Trimming removed 5 bases at V and 6 bases at J, with 13 bases between. The V gene's germline CDR1 is SGHTA and CDR2 FQGNSA. CDR3 size: 13 residues. The CDR3 loop is CASSPSAGDGYTF. In DNA, the CDR3 is TGTGCCAGCAGCCCTTCTGCAGGGGATGGCTACACCTTC.

The chain recombines TRBV6-2 or TRBV6-3 with TRBJ2-3; 7 bases align to TRBD2. Germline-derived CDR1 and CDR2 are MNHEY and SVGEGT. The V and J ends lost 0 bases and 3 bases, in that order; junction bases with no gene match: 9. The CDR3 is 17 amino acids. In DNA form, the CDR3 reads TGTGCCAGCAGTTACTCGGTCACTAGCGAAGTTACAGATACGCAGTATTTT. Protein product: CASSYSVTSEVTDTQYF.

The V and J genes are TRBV11-3 and TRBJ2-3; no definite D call. Deletions cut 5 bases from V and 2 bases from J, with 14 bases between. This CDR3 comprises 15 residues. Germline V gene data show CDR1 as SGHNT and CDR2 as YENEEA. CDR3 residues: CASSPKESYTDTQYF. The CDR3 nucleotides are TGTGCCAGCAGCCCAAAGGAGAGCTACACAGATACGCAGTATTTT. The complete variable domain, with remaining parts taken from reference TRBV11-3 and TRBJ2-3, reads EAGVVQSPRYKIIEKKQPVAFWCNPISGHNTLYWYLQNLGQGPELLIRYENEEAVDDSQLPKDRFSAERLKGVDSTLKIQPAELGDSAVYLCASSPKESYTDTQYFGPGTRLTVL.

This clonotype appeared many times. The chain carries TRBV6-5 and TRBJ2-1; 8 positions agree with TRBD1. Per germline, CDR1 MNHEY and CDR2 SVGAGI. The CDR3 is made up of 15 amino acids. Losses at the gene ends were 6 bases for V and 5 bases for J; bases not matched to a gene: 9. CDR3 in amino acids: CASSLGTGVNNEQFF. DNA for the CDR3: TGTGCCAGCAGCCTCGGGACAGGTGTCAACAATGAGCAGTTCTTC.

The V and J genes are TRBV5-1 and TRBJ1-4, with 7 bases matching TRBD1. Looked up from germline, CDR1 is SGHRS and CDR2 is YFSETQ. V trimming: 4 bases; J trimming: 6 bases; junction bases outside the gene matches: 3. This CDR3 contains 13 residues. The CDR3 nucleotides are TGCGCCAGCAGCCTCAGGGGGGATGAAAAACTGTTTTTT. Encoded protein: CASSLRGDEKLFF.

Only a few counts were recorded for this clonotype. The rearrangement uses TRBV12-3 or TRBV12-4 and TRBJ1-4; tentative D call: TRBD1 (5 bases). This CDR3 spans 13 amino acids. V lost 6 bases and J lost 8, with 13 bases in between. The CDR3 DNA follows: TGTGCCAGCAGCCCCCAGGGAGGGGAAAAACTGTTTTTT. Its translation: CASSPQGGEKLFF.

This clonotype was found a few times. The chain uses TRBV4-2 and TRBJ2-1, with TRBD2 matching over 12 bases. V lost 4 bases to trimming and J lost 8 bases; unmatched junction nucleotides: 6. The CDR3 sequence is 15 residues long. CDR1 is LGHNA, CDR2 YNFKEQ, per germline. This CDR3 is CASSRPSGGAHEQFF. The CDR3 DNA follows: TGTGCCAGCAGCCGTCCTAGCGGGGGGGCCCATGAGCAGTTCTTC.